This paragraph reports one T cell receptor (beta chain). This clone occurred once. What this receptor recognizes is not known. Base qualities are not provided; no much larger clone lies one nucleotide away. The cysteine opens and the phenylalanine closes a CDR3 of 15 amino acids. Just CDR3 DNA is preserved here, 45 bases in frame from base 1. V is trimmed back by 5 bases and J by 4 bases, and the junction contains 9 bases that no gene match accounts for. Sequences LNHDA (CDR1) and SQIVND (CDR2) are obtained from the germline V gene (reference sequence). This entry comes from a study of blood T cell repertoires in COVID-19 (dated by TCRdb to 2018 to 2021). At the level of the whole study: The collaborator samples originated in the United States, Italy and Spain and spanned the acute and convalescent phases of COVID-19. The material from the prospective study consisted of cDNA or gDNA derived from T cells, B-cell-depleted T cells, or PBMCs. Deeply sampled blood TCRbeta repertoires from subjects exposed to, actively infected with, or recovered from COVID-19 were included in the dataset. The repertoires were released in a freely available public database meant as a resource for research on the immune response to SARS-CoV-2. The samples were drawn from two sources: the first 160 participants of the ongoing ImmuneRACE study, and 1,200 or so subjects contributed by 6 global collaborators. The sample metadata nearly always contained a de-identified subject ID, COVID-19 status, age in years and sex. Where available, HLA class I and class II types were taken from metadata supplied by the sample provider and were not determined by assay-based typing.

TCRbeta CDR3 regions were amplified from genomic DNA by means of the immunoSEQ Assay, a bias-controlled multiplex PCR. The published analysis was carried out like this. Within the assay, amplification of reference gene primers was used to estimate how many nucleated cells each sample contained. To quantify the absolute abundance of each unique TCRbeta CDR3 rearrangement, sequence reads were collapsed and filtered. For each sample, productive Simpson clonality was calculated by taking the square root of Simpson's diversity index across productive rearrangements. The immuneACCESS repertoire file appears here via TCRdb, limited to in-frame rearrangements. These files lack a portion of the clones; in checked studies, under half of the deficit traces to unresolved V genes, and the cause of the others is not known. That table furnishes V, J and clone size, whereas the DNA furnished D and trimming. Counted in this sample were roughly 190,000 clones; about four fifths of them appeared once. The ten biggest clones cover about 7% of the sample.

Collaborating institutions collected whole blood in K2EDTA tubes following their own protocols. For TCRbeta analysis, collaborators shipped samples as frozen whole blood, isolated PBMCs, or DNA extracted from either of those sample types. Overall study results and their limits: How much clinical and demographic metadata was included differed by source and by participant, and the metadata was provided uncurated.

Here the chain combines TRBV19 and TRBJ2-7, with TRBD2 matching 9 junction bases. This clonotype was sampled from a man between 60 and 75 years old with acute or convalescent COVID-19. The material sequenced was peripheral blood. The CDR3 reads CASSVQSSGTYEQYF. DNA sequence: TGTGCCAGTAGTGTGCAATCTAGCGGGACTTACGAGCAGTACTTC. With the rest looked up from the reference TRBV19 and TRBJ2-7 genes rather than sequenced, the full variable domain is DGGITQSPKYLFRKEGQNVTLSCEQNLNHDAMYWYRQDPGQGLRLIYYSQIVNDFQKGDIAEGYSVSREKKESFPLTVTSAQKNPTAFYLCASSVQSSGTYEQYFGPGTRLTVT.